This TCR beta chain was sequenced for a study of blood T cells in healthy people across ages. Study-level findings and limits: Per million T cells, the diversity of TCR beta decreased roughly linearly as age advanced.

The CDR3 runs to 19 residues. Germline V gives CDR1 MNHEY, CDR2 SMNVEV (reference sequence). This clonotype was detected once. Its matching antigen is unknown. The junction and the germline gene differ at one end; a read error may be behind it. A J-beta primer mix and a sample-barcoded 5' primer were used in a second PCR of about 6 to 12 cycles. MiXCR, run by TCRdb on the 5' RACE reads, gives a single entry per CDR3 protein. The sample carries approximately 1,700,000 distinct CDR3 sequences, about two fifths recorded once. This receptor was identified in a human donor in good health. This chain connects TRBV27 to TRBJ1-2; a weak D match, TRBD1 (6 bases). Sequencing was carried out using blood. The CDR3 region has the DNA TGTGCCAGCAGTTCATCCCCTCTCACTTTAGGACAGAGAAAGATCGGCTGCACCTTC. Translation: CASSSSPLTLGQRKIGCTF.